This passage covers 8 T cell receptor beta chains from one sample sequenced in a study of CD8 T cells in Susac syndrome. RNA totalling 0.5 to 1 ug underwent reverse transcription with random hexamers. TCRdb reprocessed the immunoSEQ multiplex PCR reads with MiXCR, giving one entry per CDR3 protein. The sample shows approximately 230,000 distinct CDR3 sequences, just over 90% of them seen only once. Material: CD4+ T cells from PBMCs. The receptor set was obtained from a human donor with multiple sclerosis.

The V call is TRBV7-9, the J call TRBJ1-2, with D unresolved. CDR3 length: 14 amino acids. The V end was cut by 1 base, the J end by 4 bases, with 10 bases between. The germline V gene has CDR1 SEHNR and CDR2 FQNEAQ (reference sequence). CDR3 sequence reads: CASSLGGRSYGYTF. The DNA of the CDR3 is TGTGCCAGCAGCTTAGGAGGACGGAGCTATGGCTACACCTTC.

The chain links TRBV20-1 to TRBJ1-6; unclear D gene. The CDR3 runs 16 residues. Germline V gene data show CDR1 as DFQATT and CDR2 as SNEGSKA (reference sequence). V lost 2 bases to trimming and J lost 5 bases, with 16 bases between them. The CDR3 nucleotides read TGCAGTGCTAGATTTGAACCGGGCGGCGATAATTCACCCCTCCACTTT. It yields the protein CSARFEPGGDNSPLHF.

This chain connects TRBV25-1 to TRBJ2-5; a weak D match, TRBD1 (7 bases). CDR1 is MGHDK and CDR2 is SYGVNS in the germline V gene. The V and J ends lost 1 base and 4 bases respectively, with 13 bases between them. The CDR3 is 15 residues long. The CDR3 sequence: CASSESAGGRETQYF. The DNA of the CDR3 is TGTGCCAGCAGTGAATCAGCAGGGGGGAGAGAGACCCAGTACTTC. The full variable domain, its missing parts supplied by reference TRBV25-1 and TRBJ2-5, is EADIYQTPRYLVIGTGKKITLECSQTMGHDKMYWYQQDPGMELHLIHYSYGVNSTEKGDLSSESTVSRIRTEHFPLTLESARPSHTSQYLCASSESAGGRETQYFGPGTRLLVL.

This clonotype was detected only a few times. This chain connects TRBV20-1 to TRBJ2-5; TRBD2 matches 8 bases. Germline CDR1 reads DFQATT; CDR2 reads SNEGSKA (reference sequence). The CDR3 has 13 residues. The CDR3 protein is CSAGGGSLETQYF. The CDR3 DNA follows: TGCAGCGCGGGGGGCGGGAGCTTAGAGACCCAGTACTTC.

This sequence joins TRBV28 and TRBJ2-7; D possibly matches TRBD1 or TRBD2 (5 bases each). The germline V gene has CDR1 MDHEN and CDR2 SYDVKM. Trimming removed 3 bases at V and 4 bases at J, with 16 bases between. The CDR3 contains 15 residues. CDR3 nucleotide sequence: TGTGCCAGCAGTTTTTCGGGACGGCCTGGGTACGAGCAGTACTTC. The encoded protein is CASSFSGRPGYEQYF.

The chain recombines TRBV5-6 with TRBJ2-2, with D perhaps matching TRBD1 or TRBD2 (5 bases each). The germline CDR1 and CDR2 sequences are SGHDT and YYEEEE. Trimming removed 4 bases at V and 4 bases at J, with 11 bases between. The CDR3 extends over 14 amino acids. The CDR3 sequence: CASSVGTATGELFF. CDR3 DNA sequence: TGTGCCAGCAGCGTAGGGACGGCCACCGGGGAGCTGTTTTTT.

This chain joins TRBV11-3 and TRBJ1-1, with a possible D match to TRBD1 (6 bases). CDR1 is SGHNT and CDR2 is YENEEA in the germline V gene. The CDR3 loop spans 13 amino acids. V lost 1 base and J 9 bases, leaving 12 bases between the germline ends. CDR3 DNA sequence: TGTGCCAGCAGCTTAGGGGACAATCGTAAAGCTTTCTTT. This codes for CASSLGDNRKAFF.

CDR3 nucleotides: TGTGCCACCAGTGATAACTCCATGGAGGAAGAGACCCAGTACTTC. It encodes CATSDNSMEEETQYF. V and J are TRBV24-1 and TRBJ2-5; possible D gene TRBD2, 5 bases. Between the trimmed V and J ends, which lost 3 bases and 3 bases, there was a span of 13 bases. The CDR3 is made up of 15 amino acids. CDR1 is KGHDR and CDR2 is SFDVKD in the germline V gene.